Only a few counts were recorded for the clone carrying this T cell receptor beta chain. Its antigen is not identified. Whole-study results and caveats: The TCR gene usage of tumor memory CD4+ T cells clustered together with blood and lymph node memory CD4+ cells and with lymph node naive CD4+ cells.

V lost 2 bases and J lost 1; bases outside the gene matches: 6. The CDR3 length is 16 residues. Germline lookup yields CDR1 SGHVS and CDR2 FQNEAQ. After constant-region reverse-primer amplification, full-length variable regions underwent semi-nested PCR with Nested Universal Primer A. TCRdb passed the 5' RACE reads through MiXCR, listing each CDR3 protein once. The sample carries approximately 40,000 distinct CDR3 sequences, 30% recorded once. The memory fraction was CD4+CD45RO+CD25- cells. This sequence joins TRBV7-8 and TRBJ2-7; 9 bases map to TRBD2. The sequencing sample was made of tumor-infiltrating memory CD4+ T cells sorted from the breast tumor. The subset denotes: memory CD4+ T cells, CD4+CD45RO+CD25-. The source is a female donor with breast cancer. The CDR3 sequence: CASSLLAGYSSYEQYF. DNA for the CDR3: TGTGCCAGCAGCTTACTAGCGGGGTACTCTTCCTACGAGCAGTACTTC.